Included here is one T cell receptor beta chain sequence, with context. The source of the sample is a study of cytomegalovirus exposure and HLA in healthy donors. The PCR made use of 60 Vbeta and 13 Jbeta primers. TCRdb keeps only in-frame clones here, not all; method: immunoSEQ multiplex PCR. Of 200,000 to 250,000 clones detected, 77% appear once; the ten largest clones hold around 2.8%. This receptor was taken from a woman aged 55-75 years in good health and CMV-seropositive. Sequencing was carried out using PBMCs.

CDR3 residues: CASSVDTGKNSPLHF. DNA for the CDR3: TGTGCCAGCAGCGTAGATACAGGGAAGAATTCACCCCTCCACTTT. The V gene is TRBV9, the J gene TRBJ1-6, with D tentatively TRBD1 (6 bases). This CDR3 is built from 15 residues. Germline V gives CDR1 SGDLS, CDR2 YYNGEE. Trimming pared 0 bases from V and 7 bases from J, leaving 11 bases between.